Following are 10 T cell receptor beta chains from one sample sequenced in a study of blood T cell repertoires in COVID-19. This table comes from immunoSEQ multiplex PCR, and its TCRdb copy is limited to in-frame clones, with some not included. In the table there are roughly 250,000 clones, approximately 80% of which are singletons. The sequencing input was peripheral blood. Every receptor here comes from a human donor in a cohort sampled during active COVID-19.

The chain has TRBV6-6 and TRBJ2-2; 7 nucleotides align to TRBD2. The CDR3 is 14 amino acids. V was pared by 8 bases and J by 1 base, with 4 bases of the junction left unmatched. Germline V gene lookup returns CDR1 MNHNY and CDR2 SVGAGI (reference sequence). The CDR3 DNA reads TGTGCCAGCCGGGACTACCGGAACACCGGGGAGCTGTTTTTT. Translated: CASRDYRNTGELFF.

In nucleotides, the CDR3 is TGCAGCGCAAGGGACAGCCGCTACGAGCAGTACTTC. Protein: CSARDSRYEQYF. V usage is TRBV29-1 and J usage is TRBJ2-7; 7 bases align to TRBD1. V gave up 7 bases and J gave up 3 bases; unmatched junction bases: 6. This CDR3 comprises 12 residues. Per germline, CDR1 SQVTM and CDR2 ANQGSEA.

The J gene is TRBJ2-3, the V gene TRBV5-4; TRBD2 agrees at 10 bases. Germline values: CDR1 SGHNT, CDR2 YYREEE (reference sequence). The V and J ends lost 4 bases and 6 bases, in that order; junction bases with no gene match: 11. The CDR3 has 16 residues. CDR3 sequence: CASSILSGGADDTQYF. In DNA, the CDR3 is TGTGCCAGCAGCATTTTAAGCGGGGGGGCCGATGATACGCAGTATTTT.

This chain uses TRBV5-4 with TRBJ1-2, with 8 positions matching TRBD1. The junction had 9 bases not matched to a gene; V was cut back by 3 bases and J by 5 bases. Germline values: CDR1 SGHNT, CDR2 YYREEE (reference sequence). The CDR3 consists of 15 residues. The CDR3 DNA reads as TGTGCCAGCAGCTCTGACCAGGGGGCAGTTTATGGCTACACCTTC. Its protein is CASSSDQGAVYGYTF.

The chain carries TRBV7-2 and TRBJ1-5; possibly TRBD1 for D (6 bases). The germline V gene has CDR1 SGHTA and CDR2 FQGNSA. Trimming removed 2 bases from V and 4 bases from J, with 9 bases in between. This CDR3 spans 14 amino acids. The CDR3, as DNA: TGTGCCAGCAGCTTAAGAACAGGGAATCAGCCCCAGCATTTT. As protein: CASSLRTGNQPQHF. Combining the CDR3 with reference TRBV7-2 and TRBJ1-5 gives the whole variable domain GAGVSQSPSNKVTEKGKDVELRCDPISGHTALYWYRQSLGQGLEFLIYFQGNSAPDKSGLPSDRFSAERTGGSVSTLTIQRTQQEDSAVYLCASSLRTGNQPQHFGDGTRLSIL.

V is TRBV6-5 and J is TRBJ2-3; 11 nucleotides agree with TRBD2. After removal of 0 bases from V and 6 bases from J, the junction contained 5 bases not matched to a gene. The CDR3 covers 16 residues. The germline gives CDR1 MNHEY, CDR2 SVGAGI. CDR3: CASSYSRLAGQDTQYF. CDR3 DNA: TGTGCCAGCAGTTACTCGAGACTAGCGGGGCAGGATACGCAGTATTTT.

The chain combines TRBV5-1 with TRBJ2-3, with a possible D match to TRBD1 (5 bases). The CDR3 loop spans 14 amino acids. Trimming left V 0 bases short and J 2 bases short, with 7 bases between. Germline lookup yields CDR1 SGHRS and CDR2 YFSETQ. The CDR3, as DNA: TGCGCCAGCAGCTTGGAGGGGTCCACAGATACGCAGTATTTT. The encoded protein is CASSLEGSTDTQYF.

The J gene is TRBJ1-1, the V gene TRBV23-1; 7 bases are a match to TRBD1. TRBV23-1 is annotated as an ORF whose role is uncertain. The ends lost 6 bases at V and 4 bases at J; junction bases unmatched: 14. The CDR3 spans 16 residues. CDR3 sequence: CASSNGTAALGTEAFF. The CDR3 nucleotides are TGCGCCAGCAGCAATGGGACAGCTGCCCTGGGCACTGAAGCTTTCTTT.

The CDR3 bases are TGCGCCAGCAGTCAACGGGAAAAGCGGTACAATGAGCAGTTCTTC. Amino acid sequence: CASSQREKRYNEQFF. This chain connects TRBV23-1 to TRBJ2-1; possibly TRBD2 for D (5 bases). TRBV23-1 is placed among ORFs of uncertain function. Trimming took off 2 bases at V and 4 bases at J, with 12 bases between the two ends. The CDR3 contains 15 residues.

V is TRBV9 and J is TRBJ1-2; 7 bases are shared with TRBD1. The germline CDR1 and CDR2 sequences are SGDLS and YYNGEE. The CDR3 sequence is 14 residues long. With V trimmed by 0 bases and J by 8 bases, 7 bases remained unmatched. CDR3 DNA: TGTGCCAGCAGCGTAGATCAGGGGGTTAAAGGCTACACCTTC. Translation: CASSVDQGVKGYTF. The full variable domain, with the rest looked up from reference TRBV9 and TRBJ1-2, is DSGVTQTPKHLITATGQRVTLRCSPRSGDLSVYWYQQSLDQGLQFLIQYYNGEERAKGNILERFSAQQFPDLHSELNLSSLELGDSALYFCASSVDQGVKGYTFGSGTRLTVV.